These 27 T cell receptor beta chains were all obtained from the same sample, sequenced in a study of vaccination and CD4 T cells after COVID-19. Scientists ran DNA taken from cultured CD4+ T cells through the Oncomine TCR Beta short-read assay for sequencing. TCRdb called the PCR reads again in MiXCR, with one record for every CDR3 protein. The sample has about 20,000 distinct CDR3 sequences, 55% seen once. Treatment given: roughly nine-day PBMC culture with coronavirus spike peptide pools or control peptides (ViraFEST assay). Their specific antigens are unknown. Sequenced sample: CD4+ T cells from blood, cultured in vitro. These receptor sequences come from a human donor who had recovered from COVID-19.

This clonotype was recorded a few times. The chain recombines TRBV7-2 with TRBJ1-1; no clear D. V lost 1 base to trimming and J lost 1 base, with 4 bases between them. Germline values: CDR1 SGHTA, CDR2 FQGNSA. This CDR3 region has 13 residues. CDR3 DNA: TGTGCCAGCAGCTTAGTAGAGAACACTGAAGCTTTCTTT. Protein: CASSLVENTEAFF.

This clonotype has more than one count but fewer than ten. V gene TRBV19 combines with J gene TRBJ1-5; a weak D match, TRBD1 (6 bases). V was pared by 6 bases and J by 4 bases, with 10 bases between. The CDR3 runs to 13 residues. Germline lookup yields CDR1 LNHDA and CDR2 SQIVND (reference sequence). The CDR3 DNA follows: TGTGCCAGTAGGCGGACAGCGAATCAGCCCCAGCATTTT. It specifies CASRRTANQPQHF.

The genes are TRBV5-8 and TRBJ2-7; either TRBD1 or TRBD2 may fit D (5 bases each). V was shortened by 7 bases and J by 0 bases, with 14 bases between the two germline ends. The germline V gene encodes CDR1 SGHTS and CDR2 YDEGEE. The CDR3 runs to 14 residues. The CDR3 DNA is TGTGCCAGCCTCACCCGGGACGCCTCCTACGAGCAGTACTTC. The encoded protein is CASLTRDASYEQYF.

This clonotype has only one observation. The V gene is TRBV12-3 or TRBV12-4, the J gene TRBJ2-3; 7 bases are a match to TRBD2. The CDR3 consists of 15 residues. The J segment lost 4 bases and the V segment lost 3 bases, leaving 7 bases of the junction unmatched. The CDR3 protein is CASSFMGSGADTQYF. CDR3 nucleotide sequence: TGTGCCAGCAGTTTTATGGGGAGCGGGGCAGATACGCAGTATTTT.

The chain combines TRBV20-1 with TRBJ1-5; D gene unclear. V was trimmed by 7 bases and J by 2 bases, leaving 9 bases between them. The CDR3 sequence is 12 residues long. The V gene's germline CDR1 is DFQATT and CDR2 SNEGSKA (reference sequence). The CDR3 region is CSEEARNQPQHF. DNA of the CDR3: TGCAGTGAGGAGGCACGCAATCAGCCCCAGCATTTT.

The chain couples TRBV10-3 to TRBJ1-5; D might be TRBD1 (5 bases). Looked up from germline, CDR1 is ENHRY and CDR2 is SYGVKD. CDR3 length equals 14 residues. Deletions cut 4 bases from V and 7 bases from J, with 14 bases between. Written as DNA, the CDR3 is TGTGCCATCAGTGCAGGGTCAGGAGACCAGCCCCAGCATTTT. Protein: CAISAGSGDQPQHF.

In this sample, this clonotype turned up a few times. The chain links TRBV20-1 to TRBJ1-2; D is unclear. Germline V CDR1 and CDR2: DFQATT, SNEGSKA (reference sequence). CDR3 length: 12 amino acids. V lost 6 bases, J lost 4 bases, and 12 bases lay in between. CDR3 amino acids: CSAPPGSYGYTF. The CDR3 bases are TGCAGTGCCCCCCCGGGGAGCTATGGCTACACCTTC.

By share of the sample, this clonotype is large. This chain connects TRBV6-2 or TRBV6-3 to TRBJ2-2; D ambiguous. Germline CDR1 reads MNHEY; CDR2 reads SVGEGT. V lost 7 bases and J lost 0, with 6 bases in between. CDR3 length: 13 residues. CDR3 sequence (DNA): TGTGCCAGCATGCCCGCGAACACCGGGGAGCTGTTTTTT. This sequence encodes CASMPANTGELFF.

V usage is TRBV2 and J usage is TRBJ2-5; TRBD1 matches at 10 bases. The CDR3 is 15 residues long. Germline V gene sequence: CDR1 SNHLY, CDR2 FYNNEI. Germline trimming cut 4 bases from V and 3 bases from J; bases unmatched to any gene: 5. The CDR3 bases are TGTGCCAGCAGTGTGCAAGGGACAGGGGAAGAGACCCAGTACTTC. Amino acids: CASSVQGTGEETQYF.

The genes are TRBV7-3 and TRBJ2-2; the D gene could be TRBD1 or TRBD2 (6 bases each). V lost 4 bases and J lost 5, with 17 bases in between. Germline loops: CDR1 SGHTA, CDR2 FQGTGA. This CDR3 is 16 amino acids long. CDR3 protein: CASSSFAGQGTGELFF. The CDR3 DNA sequence: TGTGCCAGCAGCTCCTTCGCGGGACAAGGGACCGGGGAGCTGTTTTTT.

This clonotype was detected a few times. The CDR3 nucleotides are TGTGCCAGCAGTTACGGGGCTTCTAGCACAGATACGCAGTATTTT. It codes for CASSYGASSTDTQYF. The chain recombines TRBV6-5 with TRBJ2-3; tentative D call: TRBD1 (5 bases). The CDR3 length is 15 residues. Deletions cut 2 bases from V and 0 bases from J, with 9 bases between. Germline V gives CDR1 MNHEY, CDR2 SVGAGI.

The chain couples TRBV29-1 to TRBJ2-7, with D unresolved. This CDR3 spans 11 amino acids. V shed 8 bases and J shed 2 bases, with 10 bases lying between them. Germline CDR1 reads SQVTM; CDR2 reads ANQGSEA. CDR3 amino acids: CSLTDTYEQYF. CDR3 nucleotide sequence: TGCAGCCTTACAGACACCTACGAGCAGTACTTC.

This clonotype was picked up one time. This rearrangement joins TRBV6-5 to TRBJ1-3; D might be TRBD1 (5 bases). Germline-derived CDR1 and CDR2 are MNHEY and SVGAGI. Trimming cost V 4 bases and J 2 bases, with 9 bases left between them. The CDR3 loop spans 14 amino acids. CDR3 coding DNA: TGTGCCAGCAGTTGGGGGGTTCCTGGAAACACCATATATTTT. It is translated as CASSWGVPGNTIYF.

This clonotype showed up just a few times. The rearrangement links TRBV12-3 or TRBV12-4 to TRBJ1-5; D is uncertain. The CDR3 covers 12 residues. With 7 bases removed from V and 4 bases from J, the gap between germline ends came to 8 bases. The CDR3 nucleotides read TGTGCCAGCACGGACCTTAATCAGCCCCAGCATTTT. This gives the protein CASTDLNQPQHF.

V is TRBV6-1 and J is TRBJ2-3, with D unresolved. Trimming left V 5 bases short and J 2 bases short, with 11 bases between. The CDR3 has 14 residues. From germline, CDR1 is MNHNS and CDR2 SASEGT. CDR3 sequence (DNA): TGTGCCAGCAGTAGTGGCTACCACACAGATACGCAGTATTTT. Residues: CASSSGYHTDTQYF.

The genes are TRBV10-1 and TRBJ2-3; 8 positions agree with TRBD2. This CDR3 contains 14 residues. Trimming took 6 bases from V and 7 from J; bases not matched to a gene: 9. The germline V gene encodes CDR1 WNHNN and CDR2 SYGVQD (reference sequence). CDR3 in amino acids: CASSSGTRGNTQYF. CDR3 bases: TGCGCCAGCAGCTCCGGGACTAGGGGGAATACGCAGTATTTT.

This chain uses TRBV20-1 with TRBJ2-2; 10 positions match TRBD1. Germline V lookup: CDR1 DFQATT, CDR2 SNEGSKA (reference sequence). V shed 6 bases, J shed 4 bases, and the junction held 14 bases outside the gene matches. CDR3 length: 17 amino acids. Here the CDR3 DNA reads TGCAGTGCCAAGAAGCATCACGGGACAGGGGCCACCGGGGAGCTGTTTTTT. It yields the protein CSAKKHHGTGATGELFF.

This clonotype turned up a few times. This chain uses TRBV10-3 with TRBJ2-6; D unresolved. The CDR3 sequence is 13 residues long. V was cut by 11 bases and J by 0 bases, with 8 bases left in between. Looked up from germline, CDR1 is ENHRY and CDR2 is SYGVKD. The CDR3 DNA reads as TGTGCCGCACGTAGCTCTGGGGCCAACGTCCTGACTTTC. It specifies CAARSSGANVLTF.

This chain joins TRBV12-3 or TRBV12-4 and TRBJ2-2; 7 nucleotides match TRBD1. The CDR3 contains 17 residues. V dropped 6 bases and J dropped 7; count of bases not matched to a gene: 17. CDR3 loop: CASRPTTGSVSIGELFF. The CDR3 nucleotides are TGTGCCAGCAGACCAACGACAGGGTCCGTTAGTATCGGGGAGCTGTTTTTT.

J is TRBJ2-7 and V is TRBV6-1; TRBD2 matches at 10 bases. Trimming removed 5 bases from V and 1 base from J; junction bases left unmatched: 8. The CDR3 is 16 amino acids. CDR1 is MNHNS and CDR2 is SASEGT in the germline V gene. The CDR3 loop is CASSQIWTSGSYEQYF. CDR3 nucleotide sequence: TGTGCCAGCAGTCAGATTTGGACTAGCGGTTCCTACGAGCAGTACTTC.

The chain uses TRBV9 and TRBJ1-5, with D perhaps TRBD1 (5 bases). The germline V gene has CDR1 SGDLS and CDR2 YYNGEE. The V and J ends lost 5 bases and 4 bases respectively, with 16 bases between them. The CDR3 runs 15 residues. The CDR3 protein is CASSRDSWANQPQHF. The CDR3, as DNA: TGTGCCAGCAGTCGCGACAGTTGGGCGAATCAGCCCCAGCATTTT.

This chain joins TRBV20-1 and TRBJ1-2, with 9 nucleotides matching TRBD1. Germline V lookup: CDR1 DFQATT, CDR2 SNEGSKA (reference sequence). Trimming cost V 1 base and J 6 bases; bases outside gene matches: 6. The CDR3 has 14 amino acids. The CDR3 DNA reads as TGCAGTGCTAGAGTCGGGTGGACAGGGGATGGCTACACCTTC. Protein: CSARVGWTGDGYTF.

The sample holds a few counts of this clonotype. This chain joins TRBV19 and TRBJ1-1, with a tentative D call TRBD1 (6 bases). Germline CDR1 is LNHDA and CDR2 is SQIVND (reference sequence). The V gene lost 2 bases and the J gene lost 1 base, with 11 bases spanning the gap. This CDR3 comprises 15 residues. CDR3 residues: CASSIPFRGNTEAFF. In nucleotides, the CDR3 is TGTGCCAGTAGTATACCATTCAGGGGGAACACTGAAGCTTTCTTT.

CDR3 region: CASSQAGQADTIYF. DNA of the CDR3: TGTGCCAGCAGCCAAGCGGGACAGGCAGACACCATATATTTT. The chain couples TRBV4-2 to TRBJ1-3; 8 bases agree with TRBD1. Germline assignment: CDR1 LGHNA and CDR2 YNFKEQ. This CDR3 contains 14 residues. The junction had 4 bases not matched to a gene; V was cut back by 1 base and J by 8 bases.

V usage is TRBV7-8 and J usage is TRBJ1-2, with unresolved D. CDR1 and CDR2 from the germline V gene are SGHVS and FQNEAQ. This CDR3 has 15 amino acids. V was shortened by 4 bases and J by 4 bases, with 16 bases between the two germline ends. The CDR3 reads CASSSPQEKGYGYTF. The CDR3 coding sequence is TGTGCCAGCAGCTCGCCCCAGGAGAAGGGCTATGGCTACACCTTC.

Remarks on this clonotype: An end of the junction differs from the germline gene, which may be a read error. This chain links TRBV28 with TRBJ2-7; 7 positions match TRBD2. Germline CDR1 is MDHEN and CDR2 is SYDVKM. The CDR3 length is 15 residues. The CDR3 protein is CASSPPGRASHEQYF. DNA of the CDR3: TGTGCCAGCAGTCCCCCGGGGAGGGCCTCCCACGAGCAGTACTTC. Full variable domain (rest looked up from reference TRBV28 and TRBJ2-7): DVKVTQSSRYLVKRTGEKVFLECVQDMDHENMFWYRQDPGLGLRLIYFSYDVKMKEKGDIPEGYSVSREKKERFSLILESASTNQTSMYLCASSPPGRASHEQYFGPGTRLTVT.

By sample fraction, this clonotype is medium-sized (0.01 to 0.1%). The chain uses TRBV20-1 and TRBJ1-2; D perhaps matches TRBD1 (5 bases). V shed 0 bases and J shed 0 bases, with 20 bases lying between them. Germline CDR1 and CDR2: DFQATT and SNEGSKA (reference sequence). The CDR3 is 18 residues long. The CDR3 loop is CSAREGEHKTSTNYGYTF. CDR3 DNA: TGCAGTGCTAGAGAAGGGGAGCACAAAACCTCGACTAACTATGGCTACACCTTC.